Listed below are T cell receptor beta chains from one sample, sequenced in a study of blood T cell repertoires in COVID-19. TCRdb's copy holds only in-frame clones and misses some; the assay was immunoSEQ multiplex PCR. The sample records 400,000 or so clones, roughly 87% being singletons. What was sequenced was PBMCs or T cells enriched from blood (not recorded which). The origin of the receptors is a middle-aged woman with acute COVID-19. CDR3s include the opening cysteine and the closing phenylalanine or tryptophan. The D gene is left open where the match is weak. Not every row has a clone size; where given, it reads once, few, many or a size class.

TRBV7-2	TRBJ1-5	once	.	TGTGCCAGCAGCAAAGACAGGAATCAGCCCCAGCATTTT	CASSKDRNQPQHF
TRBV3-1/TRBV3-2	TRBJ2-5	.	.	TGTGCCAGCAGCCAAACCGGGATTACAAGAAGGGAGACCCAGTACTTC	CASSQTGITRRETQYF
TRBV18	TRBJ1-2	.	.	TGTGCCAGCTCACTAAACAGGGATGTGGTCTATGGCTACACCTTC	CASSLNRDVVYGYTF
TRBV15	TRBJ2-3	.	TRBD2	TGTGCCACCAGCAGAGTTAAGCGGGGGACAGATACGCAGTATTTT	CATSRVKRGTDTQYF
TRBV4-1	TRBJ2-5	.	TRBD2	TGCGCCAGCAGCTGGACTAGCGAGCCTCGGGAGACCCAGTACTTC	CASSWTSEPRETQYF
TRBV21-1	TRBJ2-7	once	.	TGTGCCAGCAGCAAAGAGGGTTACAGGACAGCGAGCGGCGAGCAGTACTTC	CASSKEGYRTASGEQYF
TRBV7-9	TRBJ2-3	.	TRBD2	TGTGCCAGCAGTTATACTAGCGGGGCTGGAGATACGCAGTATTTT	CASSYTSGAGDTQYF
TRBV19	TRBJ2-7	once	.	TGTGCCAGTAGTACACGACAGACATACGAGCAGTACTTC	CASSTRQTYEQYF
TRBV27	TRBJ2-2	.	.	TGTGCCAGCAGTTTGCTGGGCGCGAACACCGGGGAGCTGTTTTTT	CASSLLGANTGELFF
TRBV5-1	TRBJ2-5	.	.	.	CASSFGSGEETQYF
TRBV30	TRBJ1-2	.	.	TGTGCCTGGAGTGTAGACAACCGAGGCTACACCTTC	CAWSVDNRGYTF
TRBV10-2	TRBJ1-5	few	TRBD1	TGCGCCAGCAGTGGAAGCAGGGGGGAAGGTCAGCCCCAGCATTTT	CASSGSRGEGQPQHF
TRBV15	TRBJ1-4	.	.	TGTGCCACCAGCAGAGAAGCTACGGGTGAAAAACTGTTTTTT	CATSREATGEKLFF
TRBV2	TRBJ1-6	.	TRBD1	TGTGCCAGCAGTGTGGACAGGGTCTTGCCCCTCCACTTT	CASSVDRVLPLHF
TRBV5-1	TRBJ2-3	.	TRBD1	TGCGCCAGCAGCTCCGGACAGGCTAGCACAGATACGCAGTATTTT	CASSSGQASTDTQYF
TRBV19	TRBJ1-5	.	.	TGTGCCAGTAGTACAGGGTCCTATCAGCCCCAGCATTTT	CASSTGSYQPQHF
TRBV6-5	TRBJ1-4	.	.	TGTGCCAGCAGCCAACGAGGTCGTGAAAAACTGTTTTTT	CASSQRGREKLFF
TRBV6-5	TRBJ1-4	.	.	TGTGCCAGCAGTTACGGAGGGAAGGTCGAAAAACTGTTTTTT	CASSYGGKVEKLFF
TRBV5-1	TRBJ2-3	.	.	TGCGCCAGCAGCGCCTTATCTGCGGGCGGAGATACGCAGTATTTT	CASSALSAGGDTQYF
TRBV29-1	TRBJ1-4	.	TRBD1	TGCAGCGCTAAATCCGGGACAGCTAATGAAAAACTGTTTTTT	CSAKSGTANEKLFF
TRBV19	TRBJ2-7	.	TRBD1	TGTGCCAGTAGTATACGAGGACAGGGCTCCTACGAGCAGTACTTC	CASSIRGQGSYEQYF
TRBV19	TRBJ1-4	.	TRBD1	TGTGCCAGTAGCCTTGGGACAGGGGGCTCCATACCACTTTTT	CASSLGTGGSIPLF
TRBV29-1	TRBJ2-5	.	TRBD2	TGCAGCGTTGAAGTTCTAGTGGGGGGGGAGACCCAGTACTTC	CSVEVLVGGETQYF
TRBV14	TRBJ1-6	.	.	TGTGCCAGCAGCCCCCGGGTTTCTTATAATTCACCCCTCCACTTT	CASSPRVSYNSPLHF
TRBV18	TRBJ2-5	.	.	TGTGCCAGCTCAGGGACTCCGGTAGGGCCAGAGACCCAGTACTTC	CASSGTPVGPETQYF
TRBV4-2	TRBJ2-7	.	TRBD2	TGTGCCAGCAGCGGCGGGACTAGCGGGGACGAGCAGTACTTC	CASSGGTSGDEQYF
TRBV18	TRBJ2-1	.	.	TGTGCCAGCTCACCTCGGACAGCCCTCTCCTACAATGAGCAGTTCTTC	CASSPRTALSYNEQFF
TRBV2	TRBJ1-5	.	.	TGTGCCAGCAGATTTCAGACTGACGGCCAGCCCCAGCATTTT	CASRFQTDGQPQHF
TRBV5-4	TRBJ2-2	.	.	TGTGCCAGCAGCTCCCCGGAGGGCACCGGGGAGCTGTTTTTT	CASSSPEGTGELFF
TRBV11-3	TRBJ2-5	once	TRBD1	TGTGCCAGCAGCCCAACTTGGGCAGGGGGCCGGGAGACCCAGTACTTC	CASSPTWAGGRETQYF
TRBV10-2	TRBJ1-5	once	.	TGCGCCAGCAGTGCCAATATCCGGAGCAATCAGCCCCAGCATTTT	CASSANIRSNQPQHF
TRBV18	TRBJ1-3	.	.	TGTGCCAGCTCGGGCACTGGAAACACCATATATTTT	CASSGTGNTIYF
TRBV5-1	TRBJ2-7	.	.	TGCGCCAGCAGCTTGGAGCAGGGATCCTACGAGCAGTACTTC	CASSLEQGSYEQYF
TRBV5-1	TRBJ1-1	.	TRBD1	TGCGCCAGCACCCCAGGGGGGGACAGGGGTTCTGAAGCTTTCTTT	CASTPGGDRGSEAFF
TRBV9	TRBJ1-6	.	TRBD1	TGTGCCAGCAGCGAGGGGGCTGGGATCGGACCCCTCCACTTT	CASSEGAGIGPLHF
TRBV20-1	TRBJ2-7	.	.	TGCAGTGCTAGGGCGGCTTACGAGCAGTACTTC	CSARAAYEQYF
TRBV12-3/TRBV12-4	TRBJ1-6	.	.	TGTGCCAGCAGTTTTGGGCGTAATTCACCCCTCCACTTT	CASSFGRNSPLHF
TRBV27	TRBJ1-2	.	TRBD1	TGTGCCAGCAGTTTATCGTCGGCAGGGGGAGGCTACACCTTC	CASSLSSAGGGYTF
TRBV6-5	TRBJ1-1	.	TRBD1	TGTGCCAGCAGTTTTGGACAGGCCACTGAAGCTTTCTTT	CASSFGQATEAFF
TRBV4-1	TRBJ1-2	once	TRBD1	TGCGCCAGCAGCCGATTCCGGGACAGATACTATGGCTACACCTTC	CASSRFRDRYYGYTF
TRBV5-1	TRBJ1-4	.	.	TGCGCCAGCAGCTCGGCTGCGGGAACTAATGAAAAACTGTTTTTT	CASSSAAGTNEKLFF
TRBV28	TRBJ1-4	.	.	TGTGCCAGCATTACAGGGAAGGGCGGAAAACTGTTTTTT	CASITGKGGKLFF
TRBV19	TRBJ2-3	.	TRBD2	TGTGCCAGTACCCCCTCCTGGGCTAGCGGGGTTAAGAGTACGCAGTATTTT	CASTPSWASGVKSTQYF
TRBV6-1	TRBJ2-1	.	TRBD2	TGTGCCAGCAGTGAAGCTCGGGGGGGGGAGCAGTTCTTC	CASSEARGGEQFF
TRBV9	TRBJ1-1	.	.	TGTGCCGGACATCGCACTGAAGCTTTCTTT	CAGHRTEAFF
TRBV19	TRBJ1-2	.	.	TGTGCCAGTAGTTTCAGGGAGGGCTATGGCTACACCTTC	CASSFREGYGYTF
TRBV7-2	TRBJ2-1	.	.	TGTGCCAGCAGCTTATCTCGGACTCCAAAGAGAAATGAGCAGTTCTTC	CASSLSRTPKRNEQFF
TRBV30	TRBJ1-1	.	TRBD1	TGTGCCTGGAGCGGACAGGGGGCCACTGAAGCTTTCTTT	CAWSGQGATEAFF
TRBV6-2/TRBV6-3	TRBJ1-5	.	.	TGTGCCAGCAGTTACTCTCCGAGTCAGCCCCAGCATTTT	CASSYSPSQPQHF
TRBV12-2	TRBJ1-5	.	.	TGTGCAAGTCGCTTAGCGGAGGTGGCAGCCTACGGTCAGCCCCAGCATTTT	CASRLAEVAAYGQPQHF